This paragraph covers one T cell receptor beta chain sequence. Its specificity is not known. The entry originates in a study of lymphopenia after photon versus proton radiotherapy. Study-wide points: After lymphocyte nadir, photon-treated repertoires showed oligoclonal expansion, especially CD8+ Temra. Larger post-nadir TCR diversity loss correlated inversely with survival in deceased patients. Only patients who died were analyzed for survival; proton advantage is unproven. Proton therapy kept repertoires fairly stable, unlike photons, which gained effector/memory cells.

Sequenced by immunoSEQ multiplex PCR; TCRdb stores in-frame clones only, minus some. Among 65,000 to 85,000 clones, less than 95% were seen once, and the ten largest hold approximately 2.1%. CDR1 is KGHSH, CDR2 LQKENI, per germline. The ends lost 3 bases at V and 7 bases at J; junction bases unmatched: 11. CDR3 size: 16 residues. This sequence originates from a woman aged 40 to 49 with cholangiocarcinoma. V usage is TRBV18 and J usage is TRBJ2-1; 8 bases map to TRBD2. The sample in question was peripheral blood, obtained from a patient treated with photon-based radiotherapy. The CDR3 DNA follows: TGTGCCAGCTCACCGGTCGGGAGGGCCACGGGGAATGAGCAGTTCTTC. This encodes CASSPVGRATGNEQFF.